These 9 T cell receptor beta chains originate from one sample sequenced in a study of blood T cells in healthy people across ages. A sample-barcoded 5' primer and a J-beta primer mix were used in a second PCR of about 7 to 12 cycles. MiXCR, run by TCRdb on the 5' RACE reads, gives a single entry per CDR3 protein. The sample yields around 650,000 distinct CDR3 sequences, around 41% seen once. Sequencing input: blood. These receptor sequences come from a man aged 80 or over in good health.

The J gene is TRBJ2-7, the V gene TRBV21-1. TRBV21-1 counts as a pseudogene. There are 13 residues in the CDR3. The DNA of the CDR3 is TGTGCCAGCAGCAATTTTTGTGGCTACGAGCAGTACTTC. This gives the protein CASSNFCGYEQYF.

This clonotype turned up a few times. J is TRBJ1-1 and V is TRBV6-2 or TRBV6-3, with 7 bases identical to TRBD1. Germline CDR1 and CDR2: MNHEY and SVGEGT. J lost 0 bases, V lost 6 bases, and 10 bases had no gene match. This CDR3 is built from 16 residues. The CDR3, as DNA: TGTGCCAGCAGCAGCAGGGGGTTGGAGGTGAACACTGAAGCTTTCTTT. This gives the protein CASSSRGLEVNTEAFF.

This clonotype was observed a single time. Just one base apart from a much larger clone, this may be a read error. The rearrangement uses TRBV7-2 and TRBJ2-4; 12 positions match TRBD2. The end of the DNA aligns better with TRBJ2-5, so the J call may be wrong. CDR1 SGHTA and CDR2 FQGNSA come from the germline V gene. The CDR3 sequence is 18 residues long. CDR3 bases: TGTGCCAGCAGCGTAAGGGGACCCGGACTAGCGGGGCAAGAGACCCAGTACTTC. Amino acid sequence: CASSVRGPGLAGQETQYF.

Concerning this clonotype itself: This may come from a read error, since a much larger clone is one base off. J is TRBJ2-6 and V is TRBV4-2, with unresolved D. Germline V gene data show CDR1 as LGHNA and CDR2 as YNFKEQ. CDR3 length: 16 residues. Here the CDR3 reads CAGSQDLRAGANVLTF. DNA of the CDR3: TGTGCCGGCAGCCAAGATCTAAGGGCTGGGGCCAACGTCCTGACTTTC.

A few counts support this clonotype. This chain links TRBV14 with TRBJ1-6, with 8 bases that match TRBD1. The trim removed 2 bases at V and 7 bases at J, leaving 4 bases unmatched. Germline V gene lookup returns CDR1 SGHDN and CDR2 FVKESK. This CDR3 has 15 residues. CDR3 sequence reads: CASSQYPGGNSPLHF. The CDR3 bases are TGTGCCAGCAGCCAATACCCAGGGGGCAATTCACCCCTCCACTTT.

The chain links TRBV5-1 to TRBJ1-1, with D unresolved. The ends were cut back, 3 bases at V and 1 base at J, with 7 bases in the middle. The V gene's germline CDR1 is SGHRS and CDR2 YFSETQ. This CDR3 has 13 amino acids. CDR3 protein: CASSSPTNTEAFF. CDR3 DNA sequence: TGCGCCAGCAGCTCCCCCACGAACACTGAAGCTTTCTTT.

In this sample, this clonotype turned up many times. V and J are TRBV28 and TRBJ1-2; D is unclear. The germline V and J ends were trimmed by 10 bases and 1 base, with 10 bases remaining between them. Germline-derived CDR1 and CDR2 are MDHEN and SYDVKM. CDR3 size: 12 residues. The CDR3 protein is CATYAVNYGYTF. For the CDR3, the DNA is TGTGCCACCTACGCTGTTAACTATGGCTACACCTTC.

The chain links TRBV20-1 to TRBJ1-2, with D perhaps matching TRBD1 (5 bases). Germline CDR1 DFQATT, CDR2 SNEGSKA (reference sequence). The CDR3 loop spans 15 amino acids. Trimming pared 0 bases from V and 4 bases from J, leaving 15 bases between. CDR3 in DNA: TGCAGTGCTAGAGATCGGGCGACAGACCTCTATGGCTACACCTTC. Translating it yields CSARDRATDLYGYTF.

This clonotype was seen just once. This sequence joins TRBV27 and TRBJ2-3; no clear D. Germline CDR1 and CDR2: MNHEY and SMNVEV (reference sequence). The CDR3 consists of 12 residues. V lost 5 bases to trimming and J lost 3 bases, with 6 bases between them. CDR3: CASSTITDTQYF. The CDR3 bases are TGTGCCAGCAGTACAATAACAGATACGCAGTATTTT.